A single sample gave rise to the 32 T cell receptor beta chains below, sequenced in a study of response to subunit inactivated influenza vaccine. TCRdb used MiXCR to reprocess the RT-PCR reads, holding one entry per CDR3 protein. The sample holds roughly 180,000 distinct CDR3 sequences, around 9.2% seen once. Sequencing used non-naive T cells sorted from PBMCs, obtained on the day of vaccination. Receptors were obtained from a man in his fifties or sixties who received an inactivated influenza vaccine.

The chain employs TRBV7-6 and TRBJ2-7; 7 bases match TRBD1. Germline V lookup: CDR1 SGHVS, CDR2 FNYEAQ. The CDR3 consists of 13 residues. Unmatched junction bases numbered 2, after V lost 3 bases and J lost 3 bases. Written as DNA, the CDR3 is TGTGCCAGCAGCTTTGGGGACAGCTACGAGCAGTACTTC. Protein sequence: CASSFGDSYEQYF.

This clonotype has more than one count but fewer than ten. The chain couples TRBV4-3 to TRBJ2-3; 9 bases match TRBD2. There are 15 residues in the CDR3. Losses at the gene ends were 3 bases for V and 5 bases for J; bases not matched to a gene: 6. Germline-derived CDR1 and CDR2 are LGHNA and YSLEER. The CDR3 here is CASSQAAGGGDTQYF. The CDR3 DNA is TGCGCCAGCAGCCAGGCGGCGGGGGGGGGAGATACGCAGTATTTT.

This clonotype came up many times. The DNA of the CDR3 is TGCAGTGCCACGAAAGGGGGGGAAAAACTGTTTTTT. It encodes CSATKGGEKLFF. The rearrangement links TRBV20-1 to TRBJ1-4, with D perhaps TRBD1 (6 bases). Trimming stripped 6 bases from V and 8 bases from J, with 13 bases between. Germline CDR1 reads DFQATT; CDR2 reads SNEGSKA (reference sequence). This CDR3 has 12 residues.

This clonotype was seen at least ten times. The chain combines TRBV2 with TRBJ2-3; no reliable D call. The CDR3 has 13 residues. CDR1 is SNHLY and CDR2 is FYNNEI in the germline V gene. V was shortened by 7 bases and J by 2 bases, with 10 bases between the two germline ends. CDR3 in DNA: TGTGCCAGCAATGGACCATTCACAGATACGCAGTATTTT. As protein: CASNGPFTDTQYF.

This clonotype was recorded at least ten times. V is TRBV9 and J is TRBJ2-3; D gene ambiguous. Trimming removed 4 bases at V and 0 bases at J, with 9 bases between. CDR1 is SGDLS, CDR2 YYNGEE, per germline. CDR3 length equals 14 residues. CDR3 coding DNA: TGTGCCAGCAGCCCCCCGTTTAGCACAGATACGCAGTATTTT. It is translated as CASSPPFSTDTQYF.

This clonotype was detected ten times or more. In DNA form, the CDR3 reads TGTGCCATCAGTGCCCGTGGGGAACAAGAGACCCAGTACTTC. Its protein is CAISARGEQETQYF. The chain joins TRBV10-3 to TRBJ2-5; D gene unclear. The CDR3 loop spans 14 amino acids. Germline V gene sequence: CDR1 ENHRY, CDR2 SYGVKD. V was pared by 4 bases and J by 2 bases, with 11 bases between.

Many counts were recorded for this clonotype. This chain uses TRBV18 with TRBJ2-6, with TRBD1 as a possible D gene (6 bases). This CDR3 comprises 17 residues. Germline loops: CDR1 KGHSH, CDR2 LQKENI. The V and J ends lost 8 bases and 0 bases respectively, with 17 bases between them. As DNA, the CDR3 is TGTGCCAGCGCAAACAGGGCTCCCGGCTCTGGGGCCAACGTCCTGACTTTC. It specifies CASANRAPGSGANVLTF.

The chain joins TRBV28 to TRBJ2-7, with D perhaps matching TRBD2 (6 bases). V was shortened by 6 bases and J by 2 bases, with 14 bases between the two germline ends. The CDR3 length is 14 residues. Per germline, CDR1 MDHEN and CDR2 SYDVKM. Here the CDR3 reads CASRYSGSAYEQYF. DNA for the CDR3: TGTGCCAGCAGGTATTCCGGGAGTGCCTACGAGCAGTACTTC.

The chain has TRBV7-2 and TRBJ1-1; 10 bases line up with TRBD1. The CDR3 consists of 14 residues. Germline loops: CDR1 SGHTA, CDR2 FQGNSA. V was pared by 5 bases and J by 3 bases, with 3 bases of the junction left unmatched. This chain's CDR3 is CASSTGQGYTEAFF. The DNA of the CDR3 is TGTGCCAGCAGCACGGGACAGGGGTACACTGAAGCTTTCTTT. The variable domain in full, completed from reference TRBV7-2 and TRBJ1-1, reads GAGVSQSPSNKVTEKGKDVELRCDPISGHTALYWYRQSLGQGLEFLIYFQGNSAPDKSGLPSDRFSAERTGGSVSTLTIQRTQQEDSAVYLCASSTGQGYTEAFFGQGTRLTVV.

CDR3 sequence reads: CASSYGAGRNIQYF. The CDR3 bases are TGTGCCAGCAGTTACGGCGCGGGGCGAAACATTCAGTACTTC. This chain links TRBV6-5 with TRBJ2-4; possibly TRBD2 for D (6 bases). This CDR3 has 14 residues. The germline V and J ends were trimmed by 2 bases and 6 bases, with 11 bases remaining between them. CDR1 and CDR2 from the germline V gene are MNHEY and SVGAGI.

The V and J genes are TRBV10-3 and TRBJ2-3; D gene ambiguous. This CDR3 has 14 amino acids. The germline V gene has CDR1 ENHRY and CDR2 SYGVKD. V gave up 6 bases and J gave up 0 bases, with 10 bases separating them. The CDR3 DNA is TGTGCCATCAGCCCTTCTTCTAGCACAGATACGCAGTATTTT. It is translated as CAISPSSSTDTQYF.

This clonotype has ten or more counts. The V call is TRBV5-8, the J call TRBJ2-6; D is unclear. Germline CDR1 is SGHTS and CDR2 is YDEGEE. This CDR3 has 14 amino acids. V was trimmed by 0 bases and J by 2 bases, leaving 3 bases between them. CDR3 protein: CASSLGPGANVLTF. The CDR3 nucleotides read TGTGCCAGCAGCTTGGGTCCTGGGGCCAACGTCCTGACTTTC.

This clonotype was seen only a few times. CDR3 in amino acids: CASRDGTSGYNEQFF. CDR3 DNA: TGTGCCAGCAGGGACGGGACTAGCGGGTACAATGAGCAGTTCTTC. The rearrangement uses TRBV7-2 and TRBJ2-1, with 12 bases identical to TRBD2. The length of the CDR3 is 15 residues. With 6 bases clipped from V and 4 bases from J, the junction kept 4 bases outside the gene matches. Germline V lookup: CDR1 SGHTA, CDR2 FQGNSA.

This clonotype was detected ten times or more. The V and J genes are TRBV5-1 and TRBJ2-5; D gene unclear. Germline assignment: CDR1 SGHRS and CDR2 YFSETQ. The CDR3 runs to 13 residues. Trimming shortened V by 0 bases and J by 3 bases, and 6 bases separated the two germline ends. CDR3 in DNA: TGCGCCAGCAGCTTGGGTGAGGAAGAGACCCAGTACTTC. Translated: CASSLGEEETQYF.

The chain joins TRBV7-2 to TRBJ2-7; unclear D gene. Trimming removed 5 bases from V and 0 bases from J, with 5 bases in between. Germline V gene lookup returns CDR1 SGHTA and CDR2 FQGNSA. The CDR3 sequence is 12 residues long. This CDR3 reads CASSQPSYEQYF. In nucleotides, the CDR3 is TGTGCCAGCAGCCAACCCTCCTACGAGCAGTACTTC.

This chain connects TRBV5-1 to TRBJ2-2, with 7 positions matching TRBD1. This CDR3 region has 16 residues. V trimming: 1 base; J trimming: 1 base; junction bases outside the gene matches: 4. Germline V gene data show CDR1 as SGHRS and CDR2 as YFSETQ. CDR3 nucleotide sequence: TGCGCCAGCAGCTTGTCGACAGGGCTGAACACCGGGGAGCTGTTTTTT. Its protein is CASSLSTGLNTGELFF.

Many counts were recorded for this clonotype. The chain couples TRBV2 to TRBJ2-2; weak D call: TRBD1 (5 bases). Germline V gene data show CDR1 as SNHLY and CDR2 as FYNNEI. With 5 bases removed from V and 5 bases from J, the gap between germline ends came to 9 bases. The CDR3 is 13 amino acids. The chain's CDR3 is CASSPQGTGELFF. In DNA, the CDR3 is TGTGCCAGCAGTCCTCAGGGAACCGGGGAGCTGTTTTTT. Filled out from reference TRBV2 and TRBJ2-2, the complete variable domain reads EPEVTQTPSHQVTQMGQEVILRCVPISNHLYFYWYRQILGQKVEFLVSFYNNEISEKSEIFDDQFSVERPDGSNFTLKIRSTKLEDSAMYFCASSPQGTGELFFGEGSRLTVL.

V gene TRBV7-3 combines with J gene TRBJ2-1; D is undetermined. This CDR3 is built from 14 residues. Germline lookup yields CDR1 SGHTA and CDR2 FQGTGA. V was cut by 1 base and J by 6 bases, with 10 bases left in between. The DNA for the CDR3 is TGTGCCAGCAGCTTAAGTCTTAGGCTCAATGAGCAGTTCTTC. Protein product: CASSLSLRLNEQFF. Combining the CDR3 with reference TRBV7-3 and TRBJ2-1 gives the whole variable domain GAGVSQTPSNKVTEKGKYVELRCDPISGHTALYWYRQSLGQGPEFLIYFQGTGAADDSGLPNDRFFAVRPEGSVSTLKIQRTERGDSAVYLCASSLSLRLNEQFFGPGTRLTVL.

This clonotype was counted only a few times. The chain joins TRBV12-3 or TRBV12-4 to TRBJ1-5; D remains ambiguous. The CDR3 length is 15 residues. Trimming took off 7 bases at V and 0 bases at J, with 13 bases between the two ends. This CDR3 is CASTLGSFSNQPQHF. CDR3 bases: TGTGCCAGCACCCTCGGGAGTTTTAGCAATCAGCCCCAGCATTTT.

Turning to this clonotype: The CDR3 ends on some other residue instead of the conserved phenylalanine or tryptophan, so this is likely a read error. J is TRBJ2-7 and V is TRBV29-1; TRBD2 matches 9 bases. V shed 4 bases, J shed 1 base, and the junction held 5 bases outside the gene matches. CDR1 is SQVTM, CDR2 ANQGSEA, per germline. CDR3 length equals 14 residues. Here the CDR3 DNA reads TGCAGCGTTGCGGGCGGGAGGGCTTCCTACGAGCAGTACTAC. Translated: CSVAGGRASYEQYY.

The rearrangement uses TRBV28 and TRBJ2-5, with D perhaps TRBD2 (7 bases). From germline, CDR1 is MDHEN and CDR2 SYDVKM. The CDR3 is 18 amino acids. The V end was cut by 2 bases, the J end by 1 base, with 20 bases between. This chain's CDR3 is CASSLGLFLGGRQETQYF. DNA for the CDR3: TGTGCCAGCAGTTTAGGTTTATTTTTGGGGGGGCGCCAAGAGACCCAGTACTTC.

This clonotype occurred a few times. This chain uses TRBV7-2 with TRBJ2-3; the D gene is possibly TRBD1 (5 bases). Germline-derived CDR1 and CDR2 are SGHTA and FQGNSA. Trimming shortened V by 5 bases and J by 1 base, and 13 bases separated the two germline ends. This CDR3 spans 15 amino acids. The CDR3 DNA reads TGTGCCAGCAGCGCCAGGGTTTTCGGCACAGATACGCAGTATTTT. Protein sequence: CASSARVFGTDTQYF.

V gene TRBV3-1 combines with J gene TRBJ1-6, with D tentatively TRBD1 (6 bases). Germline CDR1 LGHDT, CDR2 YNNKEL (reference sequence). The CDR3 runs to 14 residues. The V and J ends lost 6 bases and 5 bases respectively, with 11 bases between them. Written as DNA, the CDR3 is TGTGCCAGCAGGAGAGGACAGAATAATTCACCCCTCCACTTT. It is translated as CASRRGQNNSPLHF.

This clonotype showed up many times. The chain has TRBV7-6 and TRBJ1-1, with TRBD1 identical over 10 bases. Germline V lookup: CDR1 SGHVS, CDR2 FNYEAQ. V was pared by 6 bases and J by 6 bases, with 10 bases of the junction left unmatched. CDR3 length: 15 amino acids. The CDR3 spells CASRRTTGQGAEAFF. CDR3 coding DNA: TGTGCCAGCAGGAGGACAACAGGACAGGGGGCTGAAGCTTTCTTT.

This clonotype showed up just a few times. This chain's CDR3 is CASSLGAVQETQYF. The CDR3 region has the DNA TGTGCCAGCAGCTTAGGCGCGGTACAAGAGACCCAGTACTTC. The rearrangement joins TRBV7-2 to TRBJ2-5; D is unresolved. Germline CDR1 is SGHTA and CDR2 is FQGNSA. The V and J ends lost 1 base and 2 bases respectively, with 8 bases between them. This CDR3 is 14 amino acids long.

The chain combines TRBV4-3 with TRBJ1-6; D is uncertain. In germline, CDR1 is LGHNA, CDR2 YSLEER. The CDR3 has 15 residues. V lost 0 bases and J 7 bases, leaving 10 bases between the germline ends. CDR3 nucleotide sequence: TGCGCCAGCAGCCAAGATTATTTCGGAAATTCACCCCTCCACTTT. This codes for CASSQDYFGNSPLHF.

In this sample, this clonotype turned up many times. The rearrangement links TRBV4-3 to TRBJ1-5; D may be TRBD1 (5 bases). This CDR3 region has 13 residues. V was shortened by 1 base and J by 10 bases, with 11 bases between the two germline ends. Germline V gene sequence: CDR1 LGHNA, CDR2 YSLEER. CDR3: CASSQVLGGPQHF. The CDR3 DNA is TGCGCCAGCAGCCAAGTCCTGGGGGGACCCCAGCATTTT.

This clonotype was observed many times. The chain uses TRBV24-1 and TRBJ2-5, with a possible D match to TRBD2 (6 bases). Trimming took off 7 bases at V and 5 bases at J, with 13 bases between the two ends. The CDR3 has 13 amino acids. Germline lookup yields CDR1 KGHDR and CDR2 SFDVKD. CDR3 sequence (DNA): TGTGCCACCAGGTCGGGAGCTGGGGAGACCCAGTACTTC. This sequence encodes CATRSGAGETQYF.

There are many counts of this clonotype. The chain couples TRBV7-2 to TRBJ2-7, with 13 bases matching TRBD2. CDR1 and CDR2 (germline): SGHTA, FQGNSA. V shed 5 bases, J shed 6 bases, and the junction held 7 bases outside the gene matches. CDR3 size: 15 residues. The CDR3 nucleotides read TGTGCCAGCAGCCCAGCGGGACTAGCGGGAACCGAGCAGTACTTC. Protein: CASSPAGLAGTEQYF.

This clonotype was observed a handful of times. V and J are TRBV7-2 and TRBJ2-7; tentative D call: TRBD2 (6 bases). Germline V lookup: CDR1 SGHTA, CDR2 FQGNSA. Trimming shortened V by 5 bases and J by 2 bases, and 13 bases separated the two germline ends. This CDR3 spans 14 amino acids. Written as DNA, the CDR3 is TGTGCCAGCAGCCGGGGGAGGCTACCCTACGAGCAGTACTTC. As protein: CASSRGRLPYEQYF.

This clonotype was counted at least ten times. The CDR3 bases are TGCGCCAGCAGCCAAGAGAGGCCACCGAACACCGGGGAGCTGTTTTTT. This encodes CASSQERPPNTGELFF. The chain is built from TRBV4-3 and TRBJ2-2; no definite D call. The germline V gene has CDR1 LGHNA and CDR2 YSLEER. The CDR3 totals 16 residues. Trimming removed 0 bases at V and 0 bases at J, with 8 bases between.

In its sample, this clonotype is medium-sized. The chain uses TRBV7-2 and TRBJ1-5, with 7 bases aligning to TRBD1. Germline CDR1 reads SGHTA; CDR2 reads FQGNSA. The junction had 5 bases not matched to a gene; V was cut back by 5 bases and J by 4 bases. The CDR3 has 14 amino acids. CDR3 sequence reads: CASSQYRGNQPQHF. CDR3 coding DNA: TGTGCCAGCAGCCAATACAGGGGAAATCAGCCCCAGCATTTT.